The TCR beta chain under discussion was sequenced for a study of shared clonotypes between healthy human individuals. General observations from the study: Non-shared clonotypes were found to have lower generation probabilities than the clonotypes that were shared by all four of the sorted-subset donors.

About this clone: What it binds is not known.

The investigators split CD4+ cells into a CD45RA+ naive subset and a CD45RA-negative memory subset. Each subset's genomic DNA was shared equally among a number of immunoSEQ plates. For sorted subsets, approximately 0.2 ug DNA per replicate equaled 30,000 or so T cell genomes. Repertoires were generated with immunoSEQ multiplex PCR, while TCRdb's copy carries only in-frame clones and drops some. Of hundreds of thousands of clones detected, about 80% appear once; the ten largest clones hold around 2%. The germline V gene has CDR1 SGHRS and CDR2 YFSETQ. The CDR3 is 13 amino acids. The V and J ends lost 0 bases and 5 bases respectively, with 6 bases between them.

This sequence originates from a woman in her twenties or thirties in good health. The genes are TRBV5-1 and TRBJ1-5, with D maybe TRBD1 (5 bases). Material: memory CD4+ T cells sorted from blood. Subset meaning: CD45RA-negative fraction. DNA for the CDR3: TGCGCCAGCAGCTTGGCGGGGGATCAGCCCCAGCATTTT. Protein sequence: CASSLAGDQPQHF.